This T cell receptor beta chain was captured in a study of T cells of healthy individuals. TCRdb independently ran MiXCR on the 5' RACE reads; one entry per CDR3 protein. The table lists just over 40,000 distinct CDR3 sequences, about 4.2% of them singletons. The germline CDR1 and CDR2 sequences are WSHSY and SAAADI. The CDR3 extends over 14 amino acids. The junction had 4 bases not matched to a gene; V was cut back by 8 bases and J by 0 bases. The TCR comes from a human donor in good health. V gene TRBV10-2 combines with J gene TRBJ2-3; 8 bases agree with TRBD2. Written as DNA, the CDR3 is TGCGCCAGCTCACTAGCGGCTAGCACAGATACGCAGTATTTT. It codes for CASSLAASTDTQYF.